The TCR beta chain described here comes from a study of T cell changes during pregnancy in multiple sclerosis. The germline CDR1 and CDR2 sequences are GTSNPN and SVGIG (reference sequence). V lost 2 bases and J 8 bases, leaving 9 bases between the germline ends. The CDR3 consists of 12 residues. Sequencing used immunoSEQ multiplex PCR; TCRdb keeps in-frame clones, though not all of them. The sample has about 52,000 clones; just over 90% are singletons. The genes are TRBV30 and TRBJ2-2; D gene uncertain. This TCR derives from a female donor with multiple sclerosis, enrolled in a pregnancy study. The sequenced sample was CD4+ T cells from peripheral blood mononuclear cells, obtained before pregnancy. The CDR3 coding sequence is TGTGCCTGGAGTTACATCGTGGGGGAGCTGTTTTTT. Its protein product is CAWSYIVGELFF. The full variable domain, with the rest looked up from reference TRBV30 and TRBJ2-2, is SQTIHQWPATLVQPVGSPLSLECTVEGTSNPNLYWYRQAAGRGLQLLFYSVGIGQISSEVPQNLSASRPQDRQFILSSKKLLLSDSGFYLCAWSYIVGELFFGEGSRLTVL.